Described below is a single T cell receptor (beta chain) sequence and its context. As yet, its antigen is unknown. ViraFEST used viral peptide pools to expand antigen-specific CD4+ T cells before sequencing. Researchers isolated CD4+ T cells once approximately eleven days of culture had elapsed. All participants had two doses of either the BNT162b2 or mRNA-1273 vaccine. Some clones are missing from TCRdb's copy, which holds only in-frame ones; the method was immunoSEQ multiplex PCR. The sample consists of roughly 71,000 clones, approximately 76% of them appearing once. This specimen belongs to a study of vaccination effects on CD4 cells after COVID-19. General study points: Both infection-induced and vaccine-induced clones contracted markedly at late post-vaccination timepoints.

The CDR3 has 14 amino acids. V was clipped by 3 bases and J by 0 bases, with 7 bases between them. CDR1 is ENHRY and CDR2 is SYGVKD in the germline V gene. This TCR was recovered from a human donor who received a COVID-19 vaccine. The rearrangement joins TRBV10-3 to TRBJ2-3, with a weak D call TRBD1 (5 bases). This sample comprised CD4+ T cells from PBMCs cultured with HCoV-OC43 spike peptides, obtained after COVID-19 vaccination. As for subset: HCoV-OC43 spike overlapping peptide pool stimulation. CDR3 protein: CAISDRASTDTQYF. For the CDR3, the DNA is TGTGCCATCAGTGACAGGGCTAGCACAGATACGCAGTATTTT.